This T cell receptor (beta chain) was sequenced for a study of T cell responses to AZD1222 COVID-19 vaccine. General observations from the study: It was only a handful of AZD1222 recipients who were seropositive at baseline. Vaccine-associated CD4 TCRs spanned spike, dominant at 160-218 and 743-854. Close to half of all spike-specific TCRs reportedly target regions of the variants that are unmutated.

Only in-frame clones appear in the TCRdb table, and some are missing; sequencing was by immunoSEQ multiplex PCR. The table shows about 130,000 clones, with approximately 90% occurring only once. For this clone: What it recognizes is unknown.

V lost 6 bases and J lost 5, with 10 bases in between. The CDR3 contains 12 residues. Sequencing was performed on peripheral blood, taken on day 0 of AZD1222 vaccination. The sequence came from an adult in good health. The rearrangement uses TRBV12-3 or TRBV12-4 and TRBJ1-2, with D unresolved. The DNA of the CDR3 is TGTGCCAGCAGACCTCTCGGATATGGCTACACCTTC. Amino acids: CASRPLGYGYTF.